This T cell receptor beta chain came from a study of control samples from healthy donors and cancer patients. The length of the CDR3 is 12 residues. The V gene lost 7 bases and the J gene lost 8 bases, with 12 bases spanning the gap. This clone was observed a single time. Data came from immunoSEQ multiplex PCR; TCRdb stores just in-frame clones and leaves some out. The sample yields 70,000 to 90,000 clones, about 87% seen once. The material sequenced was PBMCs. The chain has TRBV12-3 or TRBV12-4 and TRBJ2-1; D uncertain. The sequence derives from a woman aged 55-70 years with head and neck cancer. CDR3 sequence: CASTRREDEQFF. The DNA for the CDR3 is TGTGCCAGCACCCGAAGAGAAGATGAGCAGTTCTTC.